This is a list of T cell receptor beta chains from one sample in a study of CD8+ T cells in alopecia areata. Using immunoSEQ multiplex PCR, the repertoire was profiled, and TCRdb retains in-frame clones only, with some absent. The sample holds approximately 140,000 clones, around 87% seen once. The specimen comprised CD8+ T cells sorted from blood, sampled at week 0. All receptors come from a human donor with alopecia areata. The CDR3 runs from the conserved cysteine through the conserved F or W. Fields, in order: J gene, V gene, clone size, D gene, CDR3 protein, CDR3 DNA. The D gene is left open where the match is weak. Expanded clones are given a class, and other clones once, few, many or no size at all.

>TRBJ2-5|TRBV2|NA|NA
CASRPGATGKTQYF
TGTGCCAGCAGGCCGGGGGCGACGGGAAAGACCCAGTACTTC
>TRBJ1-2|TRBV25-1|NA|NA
CASSDWEGGAVGGYTF
TGTGCCAGCAGTGATTGGGAGGGGGGCGCGGTTGGTGGCTACACCTTC
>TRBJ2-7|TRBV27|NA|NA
CASSIPGRLDEQYF
TGTGCCAGCAGTATCCCAGGGCGGCTGGACGAGCAGTACTTC
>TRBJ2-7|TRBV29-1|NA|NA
CSVDGGRGYLEQYF
TGCAGCGTTGATGGGGGGAGAGGGTACCTCGAGCAGTACTTC
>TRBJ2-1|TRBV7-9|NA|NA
CASSPPWDRRGDEQFF
TGTGCCAGCAGCCCCCCTTGGGATCGAAGAGGGGATGAGCAGTTCTTC
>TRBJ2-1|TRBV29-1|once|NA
CSVRGLSYNEQFF
TGCAGCGTACGGGGGCTCTCCTACAATGAGCAGTTCTTC
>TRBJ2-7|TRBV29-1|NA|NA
CSVGGGAGLAYEQYF
TGCAGCGTTGGGGGTGGGGCAGGGCTAGCCTACGAGCAGTACTTC
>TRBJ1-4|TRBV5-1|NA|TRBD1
CASRGTGTGDEKLFF
TGCGCCAGCCGGGGGACCGGGACAGGGGATGAAAAACTGTTTTTT
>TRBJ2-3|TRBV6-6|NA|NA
CASRPGMQGMDTQYF
TGTGCCAGCAGGCCAGGGATGCAGGGGATGGATACGCAGTATTTT
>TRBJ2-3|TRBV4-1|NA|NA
CASSPSGSATDTQYF
TGCGCCAGCAGCCCCTCAGGGTCAGCCACAGATACGCAGTATTTT
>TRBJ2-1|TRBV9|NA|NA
CASGPHNEQFF
TGTGCCAGCGGACCTCACAATGAGCAGTTCTTC
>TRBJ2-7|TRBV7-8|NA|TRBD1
CASSRTGGNSYEQYF
TGTGCCAGCAGCCGGACAGGGGGAAATTCCTACGAGCAGTACTTC
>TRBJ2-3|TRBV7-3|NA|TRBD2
CASSLRTSGLDTQYF
TGTGCCAGCAGTCTTCGGACTAGCGGGTTGGATACGCAGTATTTT
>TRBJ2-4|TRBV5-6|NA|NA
CASSPQLPQAKNIQYF
TGTGCCAGCAGCCCCCAGCTCCCCCAGGCCAAAAACATTCAGTACTTC
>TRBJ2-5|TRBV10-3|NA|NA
CAMGDFPTQYF
TGTGCCATGGGAGACTTCCCGACCCAGTACTTC
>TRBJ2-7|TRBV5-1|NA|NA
CASRNLLYGDEQYF
TGCGCCAGCCGGAACCTACTCTACGGGGACGAGCAGTACTTC
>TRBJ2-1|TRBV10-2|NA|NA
CASGEGGDYNEQFF
TGCGCCAGCGGCGAGGGGGGGGATTACAATGAGCAGTTCTTC
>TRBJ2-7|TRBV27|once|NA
CASSPVVAGPYEQYF
TGTGCCAGCAGTCCCGTGGTCGCGGGGCCCTACGAGCAGTACTTC
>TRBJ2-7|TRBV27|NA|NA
CASSFGTNSYEQYF
TGTGCCAGCAGTTTTGGGACAAATTCCTACGAGCAGTACTTC
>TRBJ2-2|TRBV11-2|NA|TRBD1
CASSLDWTGGEDTGELFF
TGTGCCAGCAGCTTAGATTGGACAGGGGGAGAGGACACCGGGGAGCTGTTTTTT
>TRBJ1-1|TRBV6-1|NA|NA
CASSAVGGTEAFF
TGTGCCAGCAGTGCGGTGGGTGGCACTGAAGCTTTCTTT
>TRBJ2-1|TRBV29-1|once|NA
CSATGLSHNEQFF
TGCAGCGCTACGGGACTGAGTCACAATGAGCAGTTCTTC
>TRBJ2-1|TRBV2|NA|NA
CASSEAPSMDEQFF
TGTGCCAGCAGTGAAGCGCCTTCTATGGATGAGCAGTTCTTC
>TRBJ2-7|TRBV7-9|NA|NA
CASSLSDGYEQYF
TGTGCCAGCAGCTTATCTGATGGATACGAGCAGTACTTC
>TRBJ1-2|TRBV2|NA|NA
CASGRGESNYGYTF
TGTGCCAGTGGCCGGGGGGAGTCTAACTATGGCTACACCTTC
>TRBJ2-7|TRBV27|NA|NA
CASSLTTGRPGEQYF
TGTGCCAGCAGTTTAACCACAGGGCGTCCTGGGGAGCAGTACTTC
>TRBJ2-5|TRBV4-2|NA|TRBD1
CASSLVMGGTGGGETQYF
TGTGCCAGCAGCTTGGTTATGGGAGGGACAGGGGGCGGCGAGACCCAGTACTTC
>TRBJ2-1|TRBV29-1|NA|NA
CSVESGTSPNEQFF
TGCAGCGTTGAATCCGGGACTTCCCCCAATGAGCAGTTCTTC
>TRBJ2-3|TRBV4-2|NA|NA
CASSQDTDLLGDTQYF
TGTGCCAGCAGCCAAGATACGGATTTATTAGGTGATACGCAGTATTTT
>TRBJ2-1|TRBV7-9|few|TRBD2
CASSLPLAGDEQFF
TGTGCCAGCAGCCTCCCCCTAGCGGGGGATGAGCAGTTCTTC
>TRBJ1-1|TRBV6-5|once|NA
CASSYSVGREDEAFF
TGTGCCAGCAGTTACAGTGTGGGGAGGGAGGATGAAGCTTTCTTT
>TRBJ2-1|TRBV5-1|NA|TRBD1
CASSNGQGVNEQFF
TGCGCCAGCAGCAACGGACAGGGAGTCAATGAGCAGTTCTTC
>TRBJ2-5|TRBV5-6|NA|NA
CASSLEGHETQYF
TGTGCCAGCAGCTTGGAAGGGCACGAGACCCAGTACTTC
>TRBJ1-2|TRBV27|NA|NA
CASSSWDTDYGYTF
TGTGCCAGCAGTTCGTGGGACACTGACTATGGCTACACCTTC
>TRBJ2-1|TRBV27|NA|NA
CASSFSAFRYNEQFF
TGTGCCAGCAGTTTTAGCGCCTTCCGCTACAATGAGCAGTTCTTC
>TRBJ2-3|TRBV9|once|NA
CASSVDLLTDTQYF
TGTGCCAGCAGCGTAGACCTTCTAACAGATACGCAGTATTTT
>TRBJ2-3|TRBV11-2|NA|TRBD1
CASHRGTDTQYF
TGTGCCAGCCACAGGGGAACAGATACGCAGTATTTT
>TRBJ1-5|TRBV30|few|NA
CAWSEDSNQPQHF
TGTGCCTGGAGTGAGGATAGCAATCAGCCCCAGCATTTT
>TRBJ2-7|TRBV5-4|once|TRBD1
CASSPDRGEQYF
TGTGCCAGCAGCCCGGACAGGGGCGAGCAGTACTTC
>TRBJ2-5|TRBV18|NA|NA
CASSPQDGETQYF
TGTGCCAGCTCACCTCAGGACGGGGAGACCCAGTACTTC
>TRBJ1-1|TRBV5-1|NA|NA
CASSLFSAMEAFF
TGCGCCAGCAGCTTGTTTTCCGCGATGGAAGCTTTCTTT
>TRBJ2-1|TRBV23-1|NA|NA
CASSRMPGRRLQNNEQFF
TGCGCCAGCAGTCGCATGCCGGGACGGCGCTTACAAAACAATGAGCAGTTCTTC
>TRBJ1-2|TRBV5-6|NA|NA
CASSFGQGSNYGYTF
TGTGCCAGCAGCTTTGGTCAGGGGTCCAACTATGGCTACACCTTC
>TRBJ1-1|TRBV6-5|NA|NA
CASSYGTQNTEAFF
TGTGCCAGCAGTTACGGGACCCAGAACACTGAAGCTTTCTTT
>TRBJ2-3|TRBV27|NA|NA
CASSLFSRASTDTQYF
TGTGCCAGCAGTTTATTCTCCAGGGCCAGCACAGATACGCAGTATTTT
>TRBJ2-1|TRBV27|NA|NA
CASSLSAGRNEQFF
TGTGCCAGCAGTTTATCGGCAGGGCGAAATGAGCAGTTCTTC
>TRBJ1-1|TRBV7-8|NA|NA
CASSGGEPKTEAFF
TGTGCCAGCAGCGGGGGGGAGCCGAAAACTGAAGCTTTCTTT
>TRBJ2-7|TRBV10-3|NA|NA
CAIGKDTYEQYF
TGTGCCATCGGGAAAGATACCTACGAGCAGTACTTC
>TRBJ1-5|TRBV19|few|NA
CASSMDGSNSNQPQHF
TGTGCCAGTAGTATGGACGGATCTAATAGCAATCAGCCCCAGCATTTT
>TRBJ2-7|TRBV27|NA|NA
CASSVTGHPSYEQYF
TGTGCCAGCAGTGTTACAGGCCACCCGTCCTACGAGCAGTACTTC